Below, 25 T cell receptor beta chains from the same sample are listed, as sequenced in a study of cytomegalovirus exposure and HLA in healthy donors. With 60 Vbeta and 13 Jbeta primers, the PCR was carried out. Using immunoSEQ multiplex PCR, the repertoire was profiled, and TCRdb retains in-frame clones only, with some absent. The data show 170,000 or so clones, just under 80% seen once. Sequenced material: PBMCs. The source is a woman between 45 and 65 years old in good health and CMV-seropositive.

This chain joins TRBV27 and TRBJ2-7; 9 nucleotides line up with TRBD1. The CDR3 contains 18 residues. Germline V gene data show CDR1 as MNHEY and CDR2 as SMNVEV (reference sequence). With 4 bases clipped from V and 3 bases from J, the junction kept 16 bases outside the gene matches. DNA of the CDR3: TGTGCCAGCAGTTCGATCGCGGGACAGGGACTTGGGGTCTACGAGCAGTACTTC. This codes for CASSSIAGQGLGVYEQYF.

V is TRBV14 and J is TRBJ2-7; weak D call: TRBD2 (5 bases). CDR3 length: 13 residues. The V and J ends lost 5 bases and 2 bases respectively, with 10 bases between them. Germline CDR1 and CDR2: SGHDN and FVKESK. CDR3 in amino acids: CASSGLLPYEQYF. CDR3 sequence (DNA): TGTGCCAGCAGCGGACTGCTGCCCTACGAGCAGTACTTC.

This chain joins TRBV6-5 and TRBJ2-7, with D hard to call. The CDR3 has 13 residues. The germline CDR1 and CDR2 sequences are MNHEY and SVGAGI. V lost 5 bases to trimming and J lost 5 bases, with 13 bases between them. CDR3 sequence reads: CASSEPLRDEQYF. The CDR3 DNA reads TGTGCCAGCAGTGAACCCCTTCGGGACGAGCAGTACTTC.

The chain uses TRBV5-6 and TRBJ2-1, with TRBD1 matching over 8 bases. Trimming at V came to 3 bases and at J to 2 bases, leaving 4 bases not matched to a gene. The CDR3 extends over 15 amino acids. Germline CDR1 SGHDT, CDR2 YYEEEE. Here the CDR3 reads CASSSTGAPYNEQFF. For the CDR3, the DNA is TGTGCCAGCAGCTCGACAGGGGCCCCCTACAATGAGCAGTTCTTC. Complete variable domain (other parts from reference TRBV5-6 and TRBJ2-1): DAGVTQSPTHLIKTRGQQVTLRCSPKSGHDTVSWYQQALGQGPQFIFQYYEEEERQRGNFPDRFSGHQFPNYSSELNVNALLLGDSALYLCASSSTGAPYNEQFFGPGTRLTVL.

This chain connects TRBV9 to TRBJ2-3, with 11 bases that match TRBD2. Looked up from germline, CDR1 is SGDLS and CDR2 is YYNGEE. Trimming at V came to 0 bases and at J to 1 base, leaving 4 bases not matched to a gene. The CDR3 sequence is 17 residues long. CDR3 DNA: TGTGCCAGCAGCGTAGCTATACTAGCGGGGGGCACAGATACGCAGTATTTT. It is translated as CASSVAILAGGTDTQYF.

This clone appeared a few times. This rearrangement joins TRBV15 to TRBJ2-1; D uncertain. The germline CDR1 and CDR2 sequences are LNHNV and YYDKDF (reference sequence). Trimming shortened V by 0 bases and J by 6 bases, and 6 bases separated the two germline ends. The CDR3 extends over 13 amino acids. The CDR3 nucleotides read TGTGCCACCAGCAGAGATCGGGTCAATGAGCAGTTCTTC. Its protein is CATSRDRVNEQFF.

In DNA form, the CDR3 reads TGTGCCAGCAGCTACAAACACACAGGGGCGAACACCGGGGAGCTGTTTTTT. Amino acid sequence: CASSYKHTGANTGELFF. The chain links TRBV5-6 to TRBJ2-2, with 7 bases matching TRBD1. Germline V lookup: CDR1 SGHDT, CDR2 YYEEEE. The CDR3 contains 17 residues. V was clipped by 3 bases and J by 0 bases; unmatched bases: 8.

CDR3 sequence reads: CASSPNKGGPDTQYF. The CDR3 DNA sequence: TGTGCCAGCAGCCCTAATAAGGGGGGGCCGGATACGCAGTATTTT. This chain uses TRBV11-2 with TRBJ2-3; D might be TRBD2 (7 bases). The CDR3 length is 15 residues. Germline V gene lookup returns CDR1 SGHAT and CDR2 FQNNGV. V was pared by 5 bases and J by 6 bases, with 18 bases between.

This chain connects TRBV7-3 to TRBJ2-5; D unresolved. V was cut by 5 bases and J by 2 bases, with 9 bases left in between. Germline CDR1 and CDR2: SGHTA and FQGTGA. The CDR3 is 13 amino acids. CDR3 protein: CASSRLAQETQYF. As DNA, the CDR3 is TGTGCCAGCAGCAGACTTGCGCAAGAGACCCAGTACTTC.

V is TRBV9 and J is TRBJ2-2, with 9 bases matching TRBD2. This CDR3 has 17 amino acids. The V and J ends lost 0 bases and 4 bases, in that order; junction bases with no gene match: 7. Germline V gives CDR1 SGDLS, CDR2 YYNGEE. The CDR3 DNA is TGTGCCAGCAGCGTAGGGGGTCTAGCGGGATTCACCGGGGAGCTGTTTTTT. It translates to CASSVGGLAGFTGELFF.

The sample holds a few counts of this clone. The V call is TRBV10-3, the J call TRBJ1-2; the D is unclear. V lost 3 bases and J lost 1, with 9 bases in between. This CDR3 is built from 14 residues. Germline V gene lookup returns CDR1 ENHRY and CDR2 SYGVKD. The chain's CDR3 is CAISEQGVNYGYTF. CDR3 in DNA: TGTGCCATCAGTGAACAAGGAGTTAACTATGGCTACACCTTC.

The chain recombines TRBV7-2 with TRBJ2-7; D is undetermined. Between the trimmed V and J ends, which lost 5 bases and 4 bases, there was a span of 9 bases. CDR1 SGHTA and CDR2 FQGNSA come from the germline V gene. The length of the CDR3 is 12 residues. The CDR3 DNA reads TGTGCCAGCAGCCTCGAGCCGTACGAGCAGTACTTC. This gives the protein CASSLEPYEQYF. The entire variable domain, with the rest obtained from reference TRBV7-2 and TRBJ2-7, is as follows: GAGVSQSPSNKVTEKGKDVELRCDPISGHTALYWYRQSLGQGLEFLIYFQGNSAPDKSGLPSDRFSAERTGGSVSTLTIQRTQQEDSAVYLCASSLEPYEQYFGPGTRLTVT.

This clone showed up just a few times. The J gene is TRBJ2-3, the V gene TRBV5-1, with 9 nucleotides matching TRBD1. This CDR3 spans 15 amino acids. With 4 bases clipped from V and 2 bases from J, the junction kept 5 bases outside the gene matches. Germline V gene data show CDR1 as SGHRS and CDR2 as YFSETQ. In nucleotides, the CDR3 is TGCGCCAGCAGCCCGTTACAGGGGGCCACAGATACGCAGTATTTT. Translating gives CASSPLQGATDTQYF.

The chain recombines TRBV6-5 with TRBJ2-5; D possibly corresponds to TRBD2 (5 bases). The CDR3 contains 14 residues. Germline V gene data show CDR1 as MNHEY and CDR2 as SVGAGI. V lost 6 bases to trimming and J lost 1 base, with 12 bases between them. This CDR3 reads CASSSGLIQETQYF. CDR3 DNA sequence: TGTGCCAGCAGCTCCGGACTGATCCAAGAGACCCAGTACTTC.

This clone showed up just once. The gene calls are TRBV5-1 and TRBJ2-7; 9 positions agree with TRBD1. Per germline, CDR1 SGHRS and CDR2 YFSETQ. V shed 4 bases, J shed 2 bases, and the junction held 7 bases outside the gene matches. The CDR3 has 15 residues. The DNA for the CDR3 is TGCGCCAGCAGCCCCGGACAGGGGAGAACCTACGAGCAGTACTTC. Translation: CASSPGQGRTYEQYF.

The rearrangement links TRBV7-8 to TRBJ1-2; 8 bases fit TRBD1. The J segment lost 6 bases and the V segment lost 3 bases, leaving 9 bases of the junction unmatched. This CDR3 comprises 15 residues. CDR1 and CDR2 (germline): SGHVS, FQNEAQ. Here the CDR3 reads CASSFRGRSLNGYTF. In DNA, the CDR3 is TGTGCCAGCAGCTTCAGGGGGCGCAGTCTAAATGGCTACACCTTC.

The CDR3 loop reads CAWSPGRYNSPLHF. The DNA of the CDR3 is TGTGCCTGGAGTCCCGGCAGGTATAATTCACCCCTCCACTTT. The chain links TRBV30 to TRBJ1-6; no clear D. The CDR3 covers 14 residues. Germline CDR1 is GTSNPN and CDR2 is SVGIG (reference sequence). V lost 2 bases to trimming and J lost 4 bases, with 9 bases between them.

This chain connects TRBV19 to TRBJ1-6, with TRBD1 identical over 9 bases. The V gene's germline CDR1 is LNHDA and CDR2 SQIVND (reference sequence). Unmatched junction bases numbered 10, after V lost 4 bases and J lost 9 bases. The CDR3 has 16 amino acids. In DNA form, the CDR3 reads TGTGCCAGTAGTACCCGGGACAGGGAATTCGGTTCACCCCTCCACTTT. Protein product: CASSTRDREFGSPLHF.

This rearrangement joins TRBV18 to TRBJ2-7; TRBD1 matches 9 bases. The V and J ends lost 3 bases and 5 bases, in that order; junction bases with no gene match: 14. Germline V CDR1 and CDR2: KGHSH, LQKENI. The CDR3 loop spans 17 amino acids. The CDR3 DNA sequence: TGTGCCAGCTCACCTTACCGTCCCGGGACAGGGACCCACGAGCAGTACTTC. Its translation: CASSPYRPGTGTHEQYF.

The rearrangement links TRBV6-1 to TRBJ1-6; 9 nucleotides line up with TRBD1. CDR1 and CDR2 (germline): MNHNS, SASEGT. The CDR3 is 15 residues long. Trimming removed 3 bases from V and 6 bases from J; junction bases left unmatched: 3. The DNA of the CDR3 is TGTGCCAGCAGTGAGTGGACAGGGGTTAATTCACCCCTCCACTTT. Amino acids: CASSEWTGVNSPLHF.

The chain has TRBV15 and TRBJ1-3; the match to TRBD1 covers 7 bases. After removal of 8 bases from V and 0 bases from J, the junction contained 10 bases not matched to a gene. CDR3 length: 16 amino acids. Germline V gene sequence: CDR1 LNHNV, CDR2 YYDKDF (reference sequence). The CDR3 sequence is CATEGDRPRSGNTIYF. The CDR3 DNA follows: TGTGCCACCGAGGGGGACAGACCCCGCTCTGGAAACACCATATATTTT. Together with reference TRBV15 and TRBJ1-3, the CDR3 gives the full variable domain: DAMVIQNPRYQVTQFGKPVTLSCSQTLNHNVMYWYQQKSSQAPKLLFHYYDKDFNNEADTPDNFQSRRPNTSFCFLDIRSPGLGDTAMYLCATEGDRPRSGNTIYFGEGSWLTVV.

The chain recombines TRBV5-4 with TRBJ2-7; TRBD1 agrees at 9 bases. V lost 4 bases and J lost 1; bases outside the gene matches: 3. CDR3 length: 14 residues. In germline, CDR1 is SGHNT, CDR2 YYREEE (reference sequence). CDR3 coding DNA: TGTGCCAGCAGCCGGGACAGGGCGTCCTACGAGCAGTACTTC. Its protein is CASSRDRASYEQYF. The variable domain in full, completed from reference TRBV5-4 and TRBJ2-7, reads ETGVTQSPTHLIKTRGQQVTLRCSSQSGHNTVSWYQQALGQGPQFIFQYYREEENGRGNFPPRFSGLQFPNYSSELNVNALELDDSALYLCASSRDRASYEQYFGPGTRLTVT.

This clone was seen a few times. The chain employs TRBV2 and TRBJ2-2; no firm D call. Deletions cut 4 bases from V and 5 bases from J, with 11 bases between. The CDR3 runs to 14 residues. Germline CDR1 reads SNHLY; CDR2 reads FYNNEI. CDR3 in amino acids: CASSVNTPTGELFF. CDR3 sequence (DNA): TGTGCCAGCAGTGTGAACACCCCTACCGGGGAGCTGTTTTTT.

This clone was counted only a few times. The CDR3 is CASSLGGGKQYF. The DNA for the CDR3 is TGTGCCAGCAGCTTAGGTGGGGGGAAGCAGTACTTC. This rearrangement joins TRBV7-2 to TRBJ2-7; D may be TRBD2 (6 bases). The V gene's germline CDR1 is SGHTA and CDR2 FQGNSA. The CDR3 totals 12 residues. V lost 1 base, J lost 8 bases, and 9 bases lay in between. The full variable domain, in which reference TRBV7-2 and TRBJ2-7 provide the parts outside the CDR3, is GAGVSQSPSNKVTEKGKDVELRCDPISGHTALYWYRQSLGQGLEFLIYFQGNSAPDKSGLPSDRFSAERTGGSVSTLTIQRTQQEDSAVYLCASSLGGGKQYFGPGTRLTVT.

The chain uses TRBV2 and TRBJ2-3, with TRBD2 matching 8 bases. The CDR3 length is 16 residues. J lost 2 bases, V lost 5 bases, and 9 bases had no gene match. CDR1 is SNHLY, CDR2 FYNNEI, per germline. The CDR3 loop reads CASSRNRAGATDTQYF. CDR3 sequence (DNA): TGTGCCAGCAGTAGAAATAGAGCGGGGGCCACAGATACGCAGTATTTT.